The source of this T cell receptor beta chain is a study of blood T cell repertoires in COVID-19. Study-wide background: From T cells, B-cell-depleted T cells, or PBMCs came the material, which was cDNA or gDNA.

Everyone who took part was about 18 to 89 years old, and they came from 24 US areas. Allocation to cohorts depended on clinical history reported by the participants. What the recovered Cohort 3 donors had was two negative PCRs, clearance, or symptom resolution. This CDR3 is 15 amino acids long. The V gene's germline CDR1 is DFQATT and CDR2 SNEGSKA (reference sequence). This clone was recorded a few times. Its ends do not fully match the called genes, so a read error is possible. The table came from immunoSEQ multiplex PCR; TCRdb's copy has only in-frame clones and leaves some out. The sample holds some 200,000 clones, about 72% seen once.

The chain is built from TRBV20-1 and TRBJ2-1, with 9 bases matching TRBD1. This TCR came from a woman between 45 and 60 years old who had recovered from COVID-19. The source material was PBMCs or T cells enriched from blood (not recorded which). CDR3 DNA sequence: TGCAGCGCTAGTCCATGGGACAGGGTGATAAATGAGCAGTTCTTC. Translation: CSASPWDRVINEQFF.